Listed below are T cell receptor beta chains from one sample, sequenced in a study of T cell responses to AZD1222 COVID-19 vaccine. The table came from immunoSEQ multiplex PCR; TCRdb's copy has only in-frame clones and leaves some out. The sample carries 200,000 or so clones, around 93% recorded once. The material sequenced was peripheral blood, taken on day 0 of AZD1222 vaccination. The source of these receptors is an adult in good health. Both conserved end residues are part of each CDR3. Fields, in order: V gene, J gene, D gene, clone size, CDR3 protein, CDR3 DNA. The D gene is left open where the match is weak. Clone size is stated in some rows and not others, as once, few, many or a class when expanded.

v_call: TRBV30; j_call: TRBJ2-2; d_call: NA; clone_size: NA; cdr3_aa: CAWSVPGELFF; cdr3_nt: TGTGCCTGGAGTGTTCCCGGGGAGCTGTTTTTT
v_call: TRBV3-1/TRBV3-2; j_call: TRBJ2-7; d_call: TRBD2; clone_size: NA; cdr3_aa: CASSQDPPAGFYEQYF; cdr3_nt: TGTGCCAGCAGCCAAGACCCCCCAGCGGGATTCTACGAGCAGTACTTC
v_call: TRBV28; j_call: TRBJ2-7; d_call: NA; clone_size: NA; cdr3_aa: CASSFKWRAYEQYF; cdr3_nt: TGTGCCAGCAGCTTCAAATGGAGGGCCTACGAGCAGTACTTC
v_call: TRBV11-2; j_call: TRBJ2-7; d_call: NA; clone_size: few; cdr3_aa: CASSLDPVGSEQYF; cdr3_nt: TGTGCCAGCAGCTTAGACCCTGTGGGGAGCGAGCAGTACTTC
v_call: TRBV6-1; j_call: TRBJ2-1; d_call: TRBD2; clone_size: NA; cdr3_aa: CASSEFGVQGLGGRGNNEQFF; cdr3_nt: TGTGCCAGCAGTGAATTTGGGGTTCAGGGGCTCGGCGGGAGGGGCAACAATGAGCAGTTCTTC
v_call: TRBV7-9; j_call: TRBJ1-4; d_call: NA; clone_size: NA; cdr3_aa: CASSFSSGQINEKLFF; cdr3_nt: TGTGCCAGCAGCTTTTCGTCCGGACAGATCAATGAAAAACTGTTTTTT
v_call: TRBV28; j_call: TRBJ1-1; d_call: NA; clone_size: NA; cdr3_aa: CASSLWAGPEAFF; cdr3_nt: TGTGCCAGCAGTTTATGGGCAGGGCCTGAAGCTTTCTTT
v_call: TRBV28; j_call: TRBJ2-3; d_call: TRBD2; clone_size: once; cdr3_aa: CASSLTAGGPSADTQYF; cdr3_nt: TGTGCCAGCAGTTTAACGGCGGGAGGGCCTTCGGCAGATACGCAGTATTTT
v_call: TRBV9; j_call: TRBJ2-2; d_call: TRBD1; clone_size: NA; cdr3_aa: CASSWAGQGTGELFF; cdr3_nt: TGTGCCAGCAGCTGGGCTGGACAGGGTACCGGGGAGCTGTTTTTT
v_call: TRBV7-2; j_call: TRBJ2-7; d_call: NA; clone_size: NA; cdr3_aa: CASSLASSGVFYEQYF; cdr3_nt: TGTGCCAGCAGCTTAGCGTCTTCAGGGGTGTTCTACGAGCAGTACTTC
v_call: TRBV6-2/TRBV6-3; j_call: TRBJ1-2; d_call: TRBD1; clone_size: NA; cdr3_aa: CASSSTDRLVPYGYTF; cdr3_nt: TGTGCCAGCAGTTCTACGGACAGGCTGGTTCCCTATGGCTACACCTTC
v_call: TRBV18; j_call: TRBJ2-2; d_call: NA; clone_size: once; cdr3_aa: CASSPANTGELFF; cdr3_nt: TGTGCCAGCTCACCAGCGAACACCGGGGAGCTGTTTTTT
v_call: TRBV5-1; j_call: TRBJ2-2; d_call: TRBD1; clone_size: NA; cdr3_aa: CASSRQTGDTGELFF; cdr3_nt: TGCGCCAGCAGCCGCCAGACAGGGGACACCGGGGAGCTGTTTTTT
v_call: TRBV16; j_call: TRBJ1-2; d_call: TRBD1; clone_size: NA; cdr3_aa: CASSRDRGGYTF; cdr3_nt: TGTGCCAGCAGCCGGGACAGGGGTGGCTACACCTTC
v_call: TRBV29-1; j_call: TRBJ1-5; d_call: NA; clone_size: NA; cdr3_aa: CSAITGYSNQPQHF; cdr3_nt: TGCAGCGCCATAACAGGTTATAGCAATCAGCCCCAGCATTTT
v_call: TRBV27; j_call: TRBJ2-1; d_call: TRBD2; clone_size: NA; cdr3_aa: CASSFGTRGSQGTEQFF; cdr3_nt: TGTGCCAGCAGTTTTGGGACTAGAGGCTCCCAGGGGACTGAGCAGTTCTTC
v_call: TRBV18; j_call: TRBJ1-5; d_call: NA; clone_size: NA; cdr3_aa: CASSLGGGNQPQHF; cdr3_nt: TGTGCCAGCTCACTTGGGGGCGGGAATCAGCCCCAGCATTTT
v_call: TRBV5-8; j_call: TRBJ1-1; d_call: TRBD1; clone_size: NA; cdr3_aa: CASSSGQRGAEAFF; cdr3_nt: TGTGCCAGCAGCTCGGGACAGAGGGGTGCCGAAGCTTTCTTT
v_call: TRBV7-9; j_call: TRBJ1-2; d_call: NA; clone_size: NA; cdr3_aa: CASSERRDTGYTF; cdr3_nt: TGTGCCAGCAGCGAGCGGAGGGACACTGGCTACACCTTC
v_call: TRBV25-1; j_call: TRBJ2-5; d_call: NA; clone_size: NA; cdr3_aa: CASSGGPNQETQYF; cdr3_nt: TGTGCCAGCAGTGGCGGGCCAAACCAAGAGACCCAGTACTTC
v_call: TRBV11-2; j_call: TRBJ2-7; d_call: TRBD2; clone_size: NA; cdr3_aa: CASSFRRGGGSFHEQYF; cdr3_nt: TGTGCCAGCAGCTTTAGGCGTGGCGGCGGGAGTTTCCACGAGCAGTACTTC
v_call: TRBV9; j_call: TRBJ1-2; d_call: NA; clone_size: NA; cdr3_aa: CASSVDDSGYGYTF; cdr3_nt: TGTGCCAGCAGCGTAGACGACAGCGGCTATGGCTACACCTTC
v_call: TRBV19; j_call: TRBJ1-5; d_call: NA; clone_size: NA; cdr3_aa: CASSIVSGGSNQPQHF; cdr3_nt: TGTGCCAGTAGTATAGTATCCGGGGGAAGCAATCAGCCCCAGCATTTT
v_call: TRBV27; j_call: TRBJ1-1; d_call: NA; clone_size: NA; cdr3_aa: CASSLFAGFEAFF; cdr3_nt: TGTGCCAGCAGTCTGTTCGCGGGGTTCGAAGCTTTCTTT
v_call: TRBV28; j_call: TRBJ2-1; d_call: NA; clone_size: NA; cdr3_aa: CASSSGTEGYEQFF; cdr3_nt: TGTGCCAGCAGTTCCGGGACCGAGGGGTATGAGCAGTTCTTC
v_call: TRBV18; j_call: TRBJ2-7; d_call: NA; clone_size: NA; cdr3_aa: CASSPPTGLSSYEQYF; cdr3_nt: TGTGCCAGCTCACCACCTACAGGACTCAGCTCCTACGAGCAGTACTTC
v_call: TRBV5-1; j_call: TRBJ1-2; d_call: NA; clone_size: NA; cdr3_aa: CASSLAGHGNYGYTF; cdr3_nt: TGCGCCAGCAGCTTGGCCGGGCACGGTAACTATGGCTACACCTTC
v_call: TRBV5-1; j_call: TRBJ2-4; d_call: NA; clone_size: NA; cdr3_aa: CASSLLLGGQNIQYF; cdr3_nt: TGCGCCAGCAGCTTGTTACTGGGGGGCCAAAACATTCAGTACTTC
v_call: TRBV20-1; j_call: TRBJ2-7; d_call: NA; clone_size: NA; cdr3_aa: CSAKGGFEQYF; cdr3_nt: TGCAGTGCCAAGGGGGGCTTCGAGCAGTACTTC
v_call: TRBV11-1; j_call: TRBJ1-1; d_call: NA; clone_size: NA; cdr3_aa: CASRPGGTEAFF; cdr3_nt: TGTGCCAGCAGACCGGGTGGGACTGAAGCTTTCTTT
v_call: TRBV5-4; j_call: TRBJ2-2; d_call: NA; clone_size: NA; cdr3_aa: CASSLRGLNTGELFF; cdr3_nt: TGTGCCAGCAGCTTACGGGGATTGAACACCGGGGAGCTGTTTTTT
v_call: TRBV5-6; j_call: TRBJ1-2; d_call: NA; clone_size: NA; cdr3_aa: CASSLRTVLYGYTF; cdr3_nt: TGTGCCAGCAGCCTTCGGACAGTCCTCTATGGCTACACCTTC
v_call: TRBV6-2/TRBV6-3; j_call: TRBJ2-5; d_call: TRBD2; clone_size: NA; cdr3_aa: CASSLVAGGGRETQYF; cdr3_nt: TGTGCCAGCAGCTTAGTAGCGGGAGGAGGGAGAGAGACCCAGTACTTC
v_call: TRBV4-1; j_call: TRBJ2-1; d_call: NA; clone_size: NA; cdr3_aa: CASSQVPFNYNEQFF; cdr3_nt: TGCGCCAGCAGCCAAGTCCCGTTCAACTACAATGAGCAGTTCTTC
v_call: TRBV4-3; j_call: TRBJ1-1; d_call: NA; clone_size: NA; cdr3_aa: CASSQKLNTEAFF; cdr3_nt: TGCGCCAGCAGCCAAAAGTTGAACACTGAAGCTTTCTTT
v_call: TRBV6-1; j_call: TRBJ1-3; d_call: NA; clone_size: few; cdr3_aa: CASSEAAESSGNTIYF; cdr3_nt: TGTGCCAGCAGTGAAGCCGCGGAGAGCTCTGGAAACACCATATATTTT
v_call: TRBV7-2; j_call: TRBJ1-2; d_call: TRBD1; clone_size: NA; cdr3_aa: CASSQGGGPAYGYTF; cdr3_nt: TGTGCCAGCAGCCAGGGGGGCGGGCCCGCCTATGGCTACACCTTC
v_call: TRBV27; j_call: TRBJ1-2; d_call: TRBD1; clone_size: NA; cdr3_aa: CASSSDRDRGRGYTF; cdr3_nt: TGTGCCAGCAGTTCTGACCGGGACAGGGGCCGGGGCTACACCTTC
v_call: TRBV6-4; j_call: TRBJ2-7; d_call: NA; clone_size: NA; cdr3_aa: CASGQALSYEQYF; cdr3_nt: TGTGCCAGCGGGCAGGCTCTCTCCTACGAGCAGTACTTC
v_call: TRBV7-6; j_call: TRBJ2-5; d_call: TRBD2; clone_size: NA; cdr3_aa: CASSLGALSSGRIQYF; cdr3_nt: TGTGCCAGCAGCTTAGGTGCCCTCTCTAGCGGGAGAATCCAGTACTTC
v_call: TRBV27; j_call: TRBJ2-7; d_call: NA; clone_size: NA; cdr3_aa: CASSLRESSYEQYF; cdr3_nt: TGTGCCAGCTCCCTCAGGGAGAGCTCCTACGAGCAGTACTTC
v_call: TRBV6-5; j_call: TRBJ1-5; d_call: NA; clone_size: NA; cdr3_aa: CASRLTGNNQPQHF; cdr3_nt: TGTGCCAGCAGGCTCACAGGAAACAATCAGCCCCAGCATTTT
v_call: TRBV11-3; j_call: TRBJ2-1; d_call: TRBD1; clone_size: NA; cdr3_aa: CASSLEGQGVFNEQFF; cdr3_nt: TGTGCCAGCAGCTTAGAGGGACAGGGGGTTTTCAATGAGCAGTTCTTC
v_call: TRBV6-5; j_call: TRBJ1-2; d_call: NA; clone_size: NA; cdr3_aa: CASRSPGMHGYTF; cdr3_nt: TGTGCCAGCAGGTCTCCGGGGATGCATGGCTACACCTTC
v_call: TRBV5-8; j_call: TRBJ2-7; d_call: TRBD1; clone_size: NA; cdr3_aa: CASSPAGRTGGEQYF; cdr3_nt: TGTGCCAGCAGCCCGGCGGGAAGGACAGGGGGCGAGCAGTACTTC
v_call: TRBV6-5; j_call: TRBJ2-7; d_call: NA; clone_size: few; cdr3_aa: CASKEGTAYEQYF; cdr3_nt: TGTGCCAGCAAGGAGGGGACTGCCTACGAGCAGTACTTC
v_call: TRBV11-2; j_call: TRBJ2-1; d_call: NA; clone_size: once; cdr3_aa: CASITGLGNEQFF; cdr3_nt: TGTGCCAGCATAACAGGGCTCGGGAATGAGCAGTTCTTC
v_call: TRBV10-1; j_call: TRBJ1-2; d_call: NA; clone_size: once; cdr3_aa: CAGLPSPNYGYTF; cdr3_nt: TGCGCCGGGCTCCCCTCGCCAAACTATGGCTACACCTTC
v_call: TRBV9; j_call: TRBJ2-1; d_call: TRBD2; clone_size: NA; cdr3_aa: CASSARGLAGVNEQFF; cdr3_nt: TGTGCCAGCAGCGCCAGAGGGCTAGCGGGAGTTAATGAGCAGTTCTTC
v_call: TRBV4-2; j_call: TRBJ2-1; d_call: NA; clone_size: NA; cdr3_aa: CASSQDPGGGSYNEQFF; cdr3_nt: TGTGCCAGCAGCCAGGACCCAGGGGGGGGCTCCTACAATGAGCAGTTCTTC
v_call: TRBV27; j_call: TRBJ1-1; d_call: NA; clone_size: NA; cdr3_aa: CASSSRTANTEAFF; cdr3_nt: TGTGCCAGCAGTTCCAGGACAGCGAACACTGAAGCTTTCTTT
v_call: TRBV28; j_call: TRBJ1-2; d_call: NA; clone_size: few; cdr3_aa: CASRPQGGSYGYTF; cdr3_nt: TGTGCCAGCAGACCACAGGGCGGGAGTTATGGCTACACCTTC
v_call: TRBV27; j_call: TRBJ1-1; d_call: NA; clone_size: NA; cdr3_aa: CASSLQVGPNTEAFF; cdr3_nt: TGTGCCAGCAGTTTACAGGTGGGGCCGAACACTGAAGCTTTCTTT
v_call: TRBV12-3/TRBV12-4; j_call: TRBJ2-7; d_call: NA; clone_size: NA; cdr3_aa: CASLGPTYEQYF; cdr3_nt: TGTGCCAGCCTAGGGCCGACCTACGAGCAGTACTTC
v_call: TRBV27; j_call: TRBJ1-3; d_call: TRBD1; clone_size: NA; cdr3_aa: CASSLGTGGNTIYF; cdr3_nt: TGTGCCAGCAGCTTAGGGACAGGTGGAAACACCATATATTTT